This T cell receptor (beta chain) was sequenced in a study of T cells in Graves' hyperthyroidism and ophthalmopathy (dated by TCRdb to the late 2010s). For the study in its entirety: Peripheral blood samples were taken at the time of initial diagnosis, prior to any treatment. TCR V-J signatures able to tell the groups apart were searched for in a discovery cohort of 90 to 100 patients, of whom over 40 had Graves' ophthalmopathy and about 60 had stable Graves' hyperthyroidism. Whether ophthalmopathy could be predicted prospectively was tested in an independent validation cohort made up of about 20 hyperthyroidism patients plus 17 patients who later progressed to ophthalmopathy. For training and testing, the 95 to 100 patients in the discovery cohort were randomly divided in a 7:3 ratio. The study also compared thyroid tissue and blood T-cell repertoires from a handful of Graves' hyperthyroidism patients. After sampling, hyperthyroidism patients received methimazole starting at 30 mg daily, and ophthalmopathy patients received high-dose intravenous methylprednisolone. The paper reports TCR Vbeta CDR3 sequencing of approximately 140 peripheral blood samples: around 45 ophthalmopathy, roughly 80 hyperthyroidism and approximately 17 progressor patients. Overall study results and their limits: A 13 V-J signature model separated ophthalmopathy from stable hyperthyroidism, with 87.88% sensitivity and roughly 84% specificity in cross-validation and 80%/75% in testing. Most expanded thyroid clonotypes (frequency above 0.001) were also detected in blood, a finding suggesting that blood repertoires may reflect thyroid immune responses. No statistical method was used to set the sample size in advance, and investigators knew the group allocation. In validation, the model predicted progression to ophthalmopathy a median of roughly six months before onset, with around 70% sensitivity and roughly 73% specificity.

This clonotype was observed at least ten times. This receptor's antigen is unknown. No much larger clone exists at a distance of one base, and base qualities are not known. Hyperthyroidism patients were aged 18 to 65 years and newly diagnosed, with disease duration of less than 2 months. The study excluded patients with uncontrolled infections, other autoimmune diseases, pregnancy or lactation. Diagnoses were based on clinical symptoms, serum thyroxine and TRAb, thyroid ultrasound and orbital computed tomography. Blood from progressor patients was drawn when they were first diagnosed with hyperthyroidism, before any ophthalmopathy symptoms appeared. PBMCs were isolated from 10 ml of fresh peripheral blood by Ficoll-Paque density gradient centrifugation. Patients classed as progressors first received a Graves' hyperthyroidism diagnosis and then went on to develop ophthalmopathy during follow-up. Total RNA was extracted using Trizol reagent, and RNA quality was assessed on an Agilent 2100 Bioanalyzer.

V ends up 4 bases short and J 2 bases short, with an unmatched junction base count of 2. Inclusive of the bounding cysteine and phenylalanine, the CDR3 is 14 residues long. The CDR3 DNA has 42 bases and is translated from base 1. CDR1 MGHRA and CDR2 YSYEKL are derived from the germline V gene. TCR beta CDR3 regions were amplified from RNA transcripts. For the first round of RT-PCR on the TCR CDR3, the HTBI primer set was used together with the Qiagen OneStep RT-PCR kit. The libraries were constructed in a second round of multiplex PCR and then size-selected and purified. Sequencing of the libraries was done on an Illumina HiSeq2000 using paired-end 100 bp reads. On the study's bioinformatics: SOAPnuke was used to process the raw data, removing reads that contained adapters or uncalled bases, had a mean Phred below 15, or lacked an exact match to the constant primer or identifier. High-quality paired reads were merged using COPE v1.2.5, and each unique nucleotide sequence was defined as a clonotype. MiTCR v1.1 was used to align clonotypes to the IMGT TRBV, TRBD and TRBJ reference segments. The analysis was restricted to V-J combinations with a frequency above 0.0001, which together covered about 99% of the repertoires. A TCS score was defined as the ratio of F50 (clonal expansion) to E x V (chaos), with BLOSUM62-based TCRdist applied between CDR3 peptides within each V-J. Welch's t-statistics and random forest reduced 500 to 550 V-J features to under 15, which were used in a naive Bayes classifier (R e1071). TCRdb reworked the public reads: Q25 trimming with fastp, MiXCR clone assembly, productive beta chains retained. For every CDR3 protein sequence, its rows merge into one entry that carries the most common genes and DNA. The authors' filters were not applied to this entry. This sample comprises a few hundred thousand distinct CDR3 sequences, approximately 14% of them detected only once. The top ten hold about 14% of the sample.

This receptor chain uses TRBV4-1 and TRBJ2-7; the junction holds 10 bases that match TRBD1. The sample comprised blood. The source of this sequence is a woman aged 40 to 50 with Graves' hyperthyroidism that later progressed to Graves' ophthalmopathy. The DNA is TGCGCCAGCAGCCGGGACAGGGGTACCTACGAGCAGTACTTC. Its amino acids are CASSRDRGTYEQYF.